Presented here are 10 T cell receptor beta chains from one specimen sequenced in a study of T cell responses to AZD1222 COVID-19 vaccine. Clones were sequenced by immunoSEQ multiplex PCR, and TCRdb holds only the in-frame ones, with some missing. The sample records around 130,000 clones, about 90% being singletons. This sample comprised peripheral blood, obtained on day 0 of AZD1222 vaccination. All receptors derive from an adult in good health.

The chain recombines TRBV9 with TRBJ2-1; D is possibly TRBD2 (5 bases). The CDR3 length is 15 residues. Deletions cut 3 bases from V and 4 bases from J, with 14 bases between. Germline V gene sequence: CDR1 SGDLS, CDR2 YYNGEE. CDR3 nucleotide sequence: TGTGCCAGCAGCGCCGGTACTAGGGAGTACAATGAGCAGTTCTTC. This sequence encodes CASSAGTREYNEQFF.

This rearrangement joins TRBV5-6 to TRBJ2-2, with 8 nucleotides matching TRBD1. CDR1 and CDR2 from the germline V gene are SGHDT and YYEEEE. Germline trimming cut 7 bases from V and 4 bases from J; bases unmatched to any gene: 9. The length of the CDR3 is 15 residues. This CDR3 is CASHQGAHTTGELFF. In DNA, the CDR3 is TGTGCCAGCCACCAGGGGGCGCACACCACCGGGGAGCTGTTTTTT.

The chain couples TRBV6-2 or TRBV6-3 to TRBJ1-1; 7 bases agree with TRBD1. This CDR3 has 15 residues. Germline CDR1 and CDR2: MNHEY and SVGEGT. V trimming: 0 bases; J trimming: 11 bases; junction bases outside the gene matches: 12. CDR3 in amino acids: CASSYSRQGGTSAFF. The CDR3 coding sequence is TGTGCCAGCAGTTACTCGAGACAGGGTGGGACAAGTGCTTTCTTT.

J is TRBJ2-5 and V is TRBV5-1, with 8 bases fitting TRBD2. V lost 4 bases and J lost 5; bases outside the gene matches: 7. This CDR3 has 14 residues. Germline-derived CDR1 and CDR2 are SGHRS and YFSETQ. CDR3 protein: CASSRSREGETQYF. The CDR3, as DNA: TGCGCCAGCAGCAGATCCCGGGAGGGGGAGACCCAGTACTTC.

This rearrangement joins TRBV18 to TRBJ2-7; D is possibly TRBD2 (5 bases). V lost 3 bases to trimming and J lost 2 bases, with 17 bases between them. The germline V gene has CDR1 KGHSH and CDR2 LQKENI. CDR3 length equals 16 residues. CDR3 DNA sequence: TGTGCCAGCTCACCCGGGTCCAGCGGCGGACCCTACGAGCAGTACGTC. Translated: CASSPGSSGGPYEQYV.

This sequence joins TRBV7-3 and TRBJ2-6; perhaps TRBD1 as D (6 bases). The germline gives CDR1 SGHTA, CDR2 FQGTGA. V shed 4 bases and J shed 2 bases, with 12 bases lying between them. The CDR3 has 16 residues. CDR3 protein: CASSSRWGPGANVLTF. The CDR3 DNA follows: TGTGCCAGCAGCTCCCGGTGGGGGCCTGGGGCCAACGTCCTGACTTTC. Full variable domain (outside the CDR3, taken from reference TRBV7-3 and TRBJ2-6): GAGVSQTPSNKVTEKGKYVELRCDPISGHTALYWYRQSLGQGPEFLIYFQGTGAADDSGLPNDRFFAVRPEGSVSTLKIQRTERGDSAVYLCASSSRWGPGANVLTFGAGSRLTVL.

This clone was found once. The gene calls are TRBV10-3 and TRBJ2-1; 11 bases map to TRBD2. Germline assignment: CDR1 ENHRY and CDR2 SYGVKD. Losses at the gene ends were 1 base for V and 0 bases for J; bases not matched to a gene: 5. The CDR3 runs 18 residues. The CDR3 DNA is TGTGCCATCAGTGAGTTTAGCGGGGGGGCGGGCTCCTACAATGAGCAGTTCTTC. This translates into CAISEFSGGAGSYNEQFF.

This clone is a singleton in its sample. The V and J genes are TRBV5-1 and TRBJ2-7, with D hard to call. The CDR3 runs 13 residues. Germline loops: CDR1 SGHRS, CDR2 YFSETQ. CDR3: CASSQFHSHEQYV. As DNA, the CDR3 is TGCGCCAGCAGCCAATTCCACTCCCACGAGCAGTACGTC.

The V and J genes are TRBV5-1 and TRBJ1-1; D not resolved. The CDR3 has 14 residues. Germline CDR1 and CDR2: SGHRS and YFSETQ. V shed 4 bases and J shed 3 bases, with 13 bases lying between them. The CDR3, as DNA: TGCGCCAGCAGCCTGGGCCACCAGGACACTGAAGCTTTCTTT. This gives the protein CASSLGHQDTEAFF. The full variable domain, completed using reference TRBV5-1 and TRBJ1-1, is KAGVTQTPRYLIKTRGQQVTLSCSPISGHRSVSWYQQTPGQGLQFLFEYFSETQRNKGNFPGRFSGRQFSNSRSEMNVSTLELGDSALYLCASSLGHQDTEAFFGQGTRLTVV.

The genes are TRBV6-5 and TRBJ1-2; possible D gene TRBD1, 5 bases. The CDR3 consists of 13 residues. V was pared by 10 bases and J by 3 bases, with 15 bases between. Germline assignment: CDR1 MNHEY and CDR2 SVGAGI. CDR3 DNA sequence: TGTGCCATAAGCAGGGAGGAGGACTATGGCTACACCTTC. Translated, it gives CAISREEDYGYTF.